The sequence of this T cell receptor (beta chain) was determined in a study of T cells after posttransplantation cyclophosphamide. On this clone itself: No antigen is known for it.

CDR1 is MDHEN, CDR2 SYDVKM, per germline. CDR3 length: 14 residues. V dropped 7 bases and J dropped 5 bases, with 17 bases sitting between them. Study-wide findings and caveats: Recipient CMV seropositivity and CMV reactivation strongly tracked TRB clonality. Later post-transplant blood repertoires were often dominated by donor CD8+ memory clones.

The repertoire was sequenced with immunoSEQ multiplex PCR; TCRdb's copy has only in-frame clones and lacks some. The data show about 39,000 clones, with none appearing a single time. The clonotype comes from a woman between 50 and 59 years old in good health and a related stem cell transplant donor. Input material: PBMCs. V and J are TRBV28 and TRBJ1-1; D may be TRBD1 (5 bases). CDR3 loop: CASKRRVGDTEAFF. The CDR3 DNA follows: TGTGCCAGCAAGAGGAGGGTAGGGGATACTGAAGCTTTCTTT.